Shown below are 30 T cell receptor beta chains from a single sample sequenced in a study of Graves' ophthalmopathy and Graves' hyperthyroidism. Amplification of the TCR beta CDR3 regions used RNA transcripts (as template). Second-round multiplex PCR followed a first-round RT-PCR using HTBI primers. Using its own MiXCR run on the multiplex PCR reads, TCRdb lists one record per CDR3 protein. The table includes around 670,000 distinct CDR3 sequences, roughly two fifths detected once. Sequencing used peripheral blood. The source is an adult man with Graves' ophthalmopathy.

The CDR3 spells CASSARDSLNTEAFF. In DNA form, the CDR3 reads TGTGCCAGCAGTGCCCGGGACAGCTTGAACACTGAAGCTTTCTTT. J is TRBJ1-1 and V is TRBV25-1; TRBD1 matches at 7 bases. Trimming removed 4 bases from V and 0 bases from J; junction bases left unmatched: 5. CDR3 length equals 15 residues. Germline V gene lookup returns CDR1 MGHDK and CDR2 SYGVNS.

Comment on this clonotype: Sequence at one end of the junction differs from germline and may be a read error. The CDR3 bases are TGTGCCAGCTGCTTAGAGGGCCGGACAAGTAACAACTATGGCTACACCTTC. Translated, it gives CASCLEGRTSNNYGYTF. The rearrangement links TRBV11-2 to TRBJ1-2, with a weak D call TRBD1 (5 bases). The CDR3 covers 17 residues. The germline gives CDR1 SGHAT, CDR2 FQNNGV.

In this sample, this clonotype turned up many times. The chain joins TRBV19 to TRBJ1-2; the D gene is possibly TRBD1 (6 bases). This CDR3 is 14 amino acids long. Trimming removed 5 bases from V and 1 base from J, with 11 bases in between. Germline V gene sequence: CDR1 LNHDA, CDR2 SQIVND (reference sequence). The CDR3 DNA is TGTGCCAGTAGTTCCGGGACAAGTAACTATGGCTACACCTTC. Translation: CASSSGTSNYGYTF.

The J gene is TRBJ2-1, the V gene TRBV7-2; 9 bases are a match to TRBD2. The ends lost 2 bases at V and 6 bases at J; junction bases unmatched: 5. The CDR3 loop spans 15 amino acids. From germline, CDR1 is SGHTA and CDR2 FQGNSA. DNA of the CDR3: TGTGCCAGCAGCTTATGGCGGGAGGGCGGCAATGAGCAGTTCTTC. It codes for CASSLWREGGNEQFF. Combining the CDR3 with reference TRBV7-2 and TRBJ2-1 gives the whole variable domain GAGVSQSPSNKVTEKGKDVELRCDPISGHTALYWYRQSLGQGLEFLIYFQGNSAPDKSGLPSDRFSAERTGGSVSTLTIQRTQQEDSAVYLCASSLWREGGNEQFFGPGTRLTVL.

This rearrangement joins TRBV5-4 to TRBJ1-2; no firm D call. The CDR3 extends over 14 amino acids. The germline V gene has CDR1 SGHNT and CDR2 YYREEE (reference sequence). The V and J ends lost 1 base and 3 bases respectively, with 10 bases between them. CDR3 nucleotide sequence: TGTGCCAGCAGCTTGCCGGGATCGGACTATGGCTACACCTTC. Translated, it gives CASSLPGSDYGYTF.

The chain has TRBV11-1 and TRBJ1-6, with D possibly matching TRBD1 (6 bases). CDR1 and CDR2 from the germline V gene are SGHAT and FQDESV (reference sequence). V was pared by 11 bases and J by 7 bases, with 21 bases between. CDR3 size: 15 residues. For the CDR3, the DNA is TGTGCCTGGAGTGGGACAATACAAGGGAATTCACCCCTCCACTTT. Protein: CAWSGTIQGNSPLHF.

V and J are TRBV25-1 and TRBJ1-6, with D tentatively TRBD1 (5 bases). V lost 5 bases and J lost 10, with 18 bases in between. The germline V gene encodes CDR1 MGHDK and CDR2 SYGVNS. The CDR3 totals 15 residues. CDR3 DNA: TGTGCCAGCAGTTTAGGGGTTATAGGGCGATCACCCCTCCACTTT. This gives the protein CASSLGVIGRSPLHF.

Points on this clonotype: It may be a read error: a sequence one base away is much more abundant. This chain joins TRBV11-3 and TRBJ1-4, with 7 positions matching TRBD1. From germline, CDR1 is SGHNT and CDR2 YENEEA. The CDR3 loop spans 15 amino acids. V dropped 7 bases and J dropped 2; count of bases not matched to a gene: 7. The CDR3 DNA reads TGTGCCAGCAACTCGCGACAGGGCACTAATGAAAAACTGTTTTTT. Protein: CASNSRQGTNEKLFF.

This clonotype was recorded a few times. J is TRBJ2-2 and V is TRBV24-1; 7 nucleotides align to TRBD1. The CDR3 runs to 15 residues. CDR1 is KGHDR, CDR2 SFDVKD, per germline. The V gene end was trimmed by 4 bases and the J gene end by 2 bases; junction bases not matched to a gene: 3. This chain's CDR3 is CATSDTGVNTGELFF. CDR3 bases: TGTGCCACCAGTGACACAGGGGTCAACACCGGGGAGCTGTTTTTT.

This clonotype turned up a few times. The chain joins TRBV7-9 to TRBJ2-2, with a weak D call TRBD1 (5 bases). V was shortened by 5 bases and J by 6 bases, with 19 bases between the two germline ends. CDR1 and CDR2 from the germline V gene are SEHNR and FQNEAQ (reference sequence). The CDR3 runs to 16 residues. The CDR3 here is CASSPLASQGAGELFF. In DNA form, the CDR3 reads TGTGCCAGCAGCCCCCTGGCGTCGCAGGGTGCCGGGGAGCTGTTTTTT. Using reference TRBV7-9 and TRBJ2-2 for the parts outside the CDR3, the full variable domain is DTGVSQNPRHKITKRGQNVTFRCDPISEHNRLYWYRQTLGQGPEFLTYFQNEAQLEKSRLLSDRFSAERPKGSFSTLEIQRTEQGDSAMYLCASSPLASQGAGELFFGEGSRLTVL.

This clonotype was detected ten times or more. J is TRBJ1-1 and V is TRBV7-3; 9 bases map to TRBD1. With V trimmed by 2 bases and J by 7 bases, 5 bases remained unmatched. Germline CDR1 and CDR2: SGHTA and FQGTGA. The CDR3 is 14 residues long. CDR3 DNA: TGTGCCAGCAGCTTAGGACAGGGGATCGGTGAAGCTTTCTTT. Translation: CASSLGQGIGEAFF.

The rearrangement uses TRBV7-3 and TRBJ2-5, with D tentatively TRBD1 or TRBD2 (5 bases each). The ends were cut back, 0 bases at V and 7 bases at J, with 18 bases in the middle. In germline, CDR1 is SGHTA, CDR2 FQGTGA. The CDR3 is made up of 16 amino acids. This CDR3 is CASSLTGIGQRGTQYF. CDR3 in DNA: TGTGCCAGCAGCTTAACGGGAATCGGGCAGAGGGGGACCCAGTACTTC. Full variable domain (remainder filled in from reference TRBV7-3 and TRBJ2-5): GAGVSQTPSNKVTEKGKYVELRCDPISGHTALYWYRQSLGQGPEFLIYFQGTGAADDSGLPNDRFFAVRPEGSVSTLKIQRTERGDSAVYLCASSLTGIGQRGTQYFGPGTRLLVL.

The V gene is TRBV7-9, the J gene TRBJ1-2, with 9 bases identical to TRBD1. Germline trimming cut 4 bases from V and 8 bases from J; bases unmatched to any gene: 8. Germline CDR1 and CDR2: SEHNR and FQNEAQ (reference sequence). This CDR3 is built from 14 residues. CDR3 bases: TGTGCCAGCAGCTCCGACAGGGGGTCGTACGGCTACACCTTC. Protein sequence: CASSSDRGSYGYTF.

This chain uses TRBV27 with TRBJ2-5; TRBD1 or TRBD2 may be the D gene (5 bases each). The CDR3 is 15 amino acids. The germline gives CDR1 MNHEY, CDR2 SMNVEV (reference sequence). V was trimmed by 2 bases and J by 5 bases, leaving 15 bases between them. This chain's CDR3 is CASSLISGASETQYF. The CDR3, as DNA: TGTGCCAGCAGTTTAATTTCCGGGGCTTCCGAGACCCAGTACTTC.

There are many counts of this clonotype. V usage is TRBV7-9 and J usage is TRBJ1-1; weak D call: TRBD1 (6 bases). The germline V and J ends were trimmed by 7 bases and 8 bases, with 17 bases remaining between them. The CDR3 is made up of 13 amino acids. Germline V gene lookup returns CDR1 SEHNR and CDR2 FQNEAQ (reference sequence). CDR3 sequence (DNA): TGTGCCAGCAACCGTATCACAGGGAAAGAAGCTTTCTTT. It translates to CASNRITGKEAFF.

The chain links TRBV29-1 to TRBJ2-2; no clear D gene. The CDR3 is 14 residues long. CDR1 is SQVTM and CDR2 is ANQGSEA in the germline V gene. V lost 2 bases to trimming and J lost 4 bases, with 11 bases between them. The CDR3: CSVEKAAITGELFF. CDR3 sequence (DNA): TGCAGCGTTGAAAAGGCAGCTATCACCGGGGAGCTGTTTTTT.

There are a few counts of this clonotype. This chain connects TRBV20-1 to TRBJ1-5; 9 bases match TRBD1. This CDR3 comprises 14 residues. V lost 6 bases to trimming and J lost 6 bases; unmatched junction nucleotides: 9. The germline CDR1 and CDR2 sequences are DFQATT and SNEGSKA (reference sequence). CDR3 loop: CSAKGQGGAQPQHF. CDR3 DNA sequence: TGCAGTGCAAAGGGACAGGGCGGCGCTCAGCCCCAGCATTTT.

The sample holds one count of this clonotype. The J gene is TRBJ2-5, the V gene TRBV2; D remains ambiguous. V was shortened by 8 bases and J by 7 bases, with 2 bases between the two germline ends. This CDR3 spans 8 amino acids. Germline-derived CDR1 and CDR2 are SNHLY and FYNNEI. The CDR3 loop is CASLTQYF. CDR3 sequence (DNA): TGTGCCAGCCTGACCCAGTACTTC.

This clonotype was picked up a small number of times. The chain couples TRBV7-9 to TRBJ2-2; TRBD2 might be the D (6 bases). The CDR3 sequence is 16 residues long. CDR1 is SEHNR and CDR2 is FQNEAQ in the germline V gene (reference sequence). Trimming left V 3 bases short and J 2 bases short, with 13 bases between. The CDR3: CASSFRTTYNTGELFF. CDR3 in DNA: TGTGCCAGCAGCTTTCGGACTACATATAACACCGGGGAGCTGTTTTTT.

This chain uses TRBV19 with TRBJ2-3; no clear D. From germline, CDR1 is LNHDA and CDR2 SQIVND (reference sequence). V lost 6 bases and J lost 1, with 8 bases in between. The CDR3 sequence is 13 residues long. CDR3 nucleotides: TGTGCCAGTAGGGGGTACGGCACAGATACGCAGTATTTT. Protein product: CASRGYGTDTQYF.

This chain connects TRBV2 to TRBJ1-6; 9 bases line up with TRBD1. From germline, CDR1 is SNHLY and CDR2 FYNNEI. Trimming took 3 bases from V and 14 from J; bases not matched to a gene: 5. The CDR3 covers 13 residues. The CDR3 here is CASSDRQGVTLHF. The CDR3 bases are TGTGCCAGCAGTGATAGACAGGGGGTAACCCTCCACTTT.

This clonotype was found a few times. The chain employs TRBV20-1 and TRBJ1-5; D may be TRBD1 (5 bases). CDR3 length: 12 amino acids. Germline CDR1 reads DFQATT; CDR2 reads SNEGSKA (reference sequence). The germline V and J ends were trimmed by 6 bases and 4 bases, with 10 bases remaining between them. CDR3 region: CSAARGNQPQHF. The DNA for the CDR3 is TGCAGTGCCGCACGGGGGAATCAGCCCCAGCATTTT.

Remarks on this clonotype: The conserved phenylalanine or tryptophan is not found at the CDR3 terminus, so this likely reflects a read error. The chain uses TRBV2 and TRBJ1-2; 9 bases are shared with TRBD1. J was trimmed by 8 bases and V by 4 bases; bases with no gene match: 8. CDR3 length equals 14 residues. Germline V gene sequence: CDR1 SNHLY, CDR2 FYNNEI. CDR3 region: CASSAGQGGFGYTL. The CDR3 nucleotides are TGTGCCAGCAGTGCGGGACAGGGAGGTTTCGGCTACACCCTC.

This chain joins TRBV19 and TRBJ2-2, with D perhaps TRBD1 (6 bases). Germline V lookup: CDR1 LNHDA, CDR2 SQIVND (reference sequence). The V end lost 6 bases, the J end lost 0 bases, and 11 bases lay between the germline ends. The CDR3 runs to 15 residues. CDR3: CASSYRAPNTGELFF. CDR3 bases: TGTGCCAGTAGCTACAGGGCACCGAACACCGGGGAGCTGTTTTTT. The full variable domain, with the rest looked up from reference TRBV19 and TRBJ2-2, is DGGITQSPKYLFRKEGQNVTLSCEQNLNHDAMYWYRQDPGQGLRLIYYSQIVNDFQKGDIAEGYSVSREKKESFPLTVTSAQKNPTAFYLCASSYRAPNTGELFFGEGSRLTVL.

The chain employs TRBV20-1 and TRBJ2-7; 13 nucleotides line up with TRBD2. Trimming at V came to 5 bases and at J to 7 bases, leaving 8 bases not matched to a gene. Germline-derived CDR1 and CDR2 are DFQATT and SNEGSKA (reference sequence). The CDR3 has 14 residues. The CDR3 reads CSAEGLAGIQEQYF. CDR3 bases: TGCAGTGCTGAGGGACTAGCGGGAATCCAGGAGCAGTACTTC.

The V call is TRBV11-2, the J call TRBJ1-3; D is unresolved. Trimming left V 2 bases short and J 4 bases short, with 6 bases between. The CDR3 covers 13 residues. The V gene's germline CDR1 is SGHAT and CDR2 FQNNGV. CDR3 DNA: TGTGCCAGCAGCTTACCCCTGGGAAACACCATATATTTT. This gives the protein CASSLPLGNTIYF. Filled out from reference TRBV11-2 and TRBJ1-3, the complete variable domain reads EAGVAQSPRYKIIEKRQSVAFWCNPISGHATLYWYQQILGQGPKLLIQFQNNGVVDDSQLPKDRFSAERLKGVDSTLKIQPAKLEDSAVYLCASSLPLGNTIYFGEGSWLTVV.

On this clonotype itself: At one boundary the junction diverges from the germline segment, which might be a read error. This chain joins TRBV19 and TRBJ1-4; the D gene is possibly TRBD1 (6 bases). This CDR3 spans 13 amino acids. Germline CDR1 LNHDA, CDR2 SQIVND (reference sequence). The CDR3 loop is CASSSTGNEKLFF. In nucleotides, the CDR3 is TGTGCCAGCAGTAGTACAGGGAATGAAAAACTGTTTTTT.

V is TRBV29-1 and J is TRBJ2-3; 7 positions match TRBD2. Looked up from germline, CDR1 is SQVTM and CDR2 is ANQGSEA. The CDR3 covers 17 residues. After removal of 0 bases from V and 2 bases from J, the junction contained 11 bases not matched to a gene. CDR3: CSVEDRTGGRSTDTQYF. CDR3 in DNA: TGCAGCGTTGAAGATCGGACCGGGGGGAGATCCACAGATACGCAGTATTTT.

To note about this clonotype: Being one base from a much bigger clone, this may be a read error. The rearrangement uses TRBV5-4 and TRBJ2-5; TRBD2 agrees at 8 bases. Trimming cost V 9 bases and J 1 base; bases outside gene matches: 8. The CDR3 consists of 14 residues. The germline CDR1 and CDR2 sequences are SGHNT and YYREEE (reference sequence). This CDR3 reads CATQRERSQETQYF. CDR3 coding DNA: TGTGCCACGCAGCGGGAGAGAAGCCAAGAGACCCAGTACTTC.

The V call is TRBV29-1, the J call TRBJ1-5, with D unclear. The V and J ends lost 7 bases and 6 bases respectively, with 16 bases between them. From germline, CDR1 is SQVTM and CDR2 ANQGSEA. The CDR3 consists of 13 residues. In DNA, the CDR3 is TGCAGCGGGGGAGCGGGGTGGGGTCAGCCCCAGCATTTT. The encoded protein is CSGGAGWGQPQHF.